The clone carrying this T cell receptor beta chain is large (0.1 to 1%) by share. Its antigen is currently unknown. V was pared by 6 bases and J by 6 bases, with 12 bases of the junction left unmatched. The CDR3 loop spans 15 amino acids. CDR1 and CDR2 (germline): SGHVS, FQNEAQ. Molecular barcoded adaptors covering alpha/delta and beta/gamma chains were used on 400 ng RNA. A single record per CDR3 protein comes from TCRdb applying MiXCR to the reads. The sample holds roughly 38,000 distinct CDR3 sequences; around 15% are singletons and the top ten take over 25%. The sample originates from a study of read filtering for tumor transcriptome and immune sequencing. The wider study: R-ISS stage counts were eight or nine for I, about 17 for II, 6 or 7 for III. After DNase treatment, RNA was made into whole-transcriptome libraries. General study findings and limits: RNA-seq captured clonotypes less deeply and reliably than IR-seq. Roughly 80% of IR-seq clonotypes had a single read, yet these held 3.5% to 4.5% of reads.

This clonotype originated in a donor aged 40 or over with multiple myeloma. V is TRBV7-8 and J is TRBJ2-7, with 9 bases identical to TRBD1. The sample comprised a population of CD138-negative cells sorted from bone marrow. The CDR3 nucleotides are TGTGCCAGCAGAAGGGGGGCGGGACAGGGCTCCGAGCAGTACTTC. It translates to CASRRGAGQGSEQYF.